The present entry profiles one TCR beta chain with its context. Antigen specificity is unknown. This entry is derived from a study of T cell responses to AZD1222 COVID-19 vaccine. Using immunoSEQ multiplex PCR, the repertoire was profiled, and TCRdb retains in-frame clones only, with some absent. The data hold 94,000 or so clones, with roughly 90% observed a single time. Study outcomes and limitations: The study sampled repertoires only after the peak T cell response.

The sample was peripheral blood, taken on day 0 of AZD1222 vaccination. This TCR came from an adult in good health.

This chain's CDR3 is CASSHDPQNEQYF. For the CDR3, the DNA is TGTGCCAGCAGCCACGACCCCCAGAACGAGCAGTACTTC. The chain is built from TRBV7-3 and TRBJ2-7; no clear D gene. This CDR3 spans 13 amino acids. V lost 5 bases to trimming and J lost 5 bases, with 13 bases between them. CDR1 is SGHTA, CDR2 FQGTGA, per germline. Using reference TRBV7-3 and TRBJ2-7 for the parts outside the CDR3, the full variable domain is GAGVSQTPSNKVTEKGKYVELRCDPISGHTALYWYRQSLGQGPEFLIYFQGTGAADDSGLPNDRFFAVRPEGSVSTLKIQRTERGDSAVYLCASSHDPQNEQYFGPGTRLTVT.